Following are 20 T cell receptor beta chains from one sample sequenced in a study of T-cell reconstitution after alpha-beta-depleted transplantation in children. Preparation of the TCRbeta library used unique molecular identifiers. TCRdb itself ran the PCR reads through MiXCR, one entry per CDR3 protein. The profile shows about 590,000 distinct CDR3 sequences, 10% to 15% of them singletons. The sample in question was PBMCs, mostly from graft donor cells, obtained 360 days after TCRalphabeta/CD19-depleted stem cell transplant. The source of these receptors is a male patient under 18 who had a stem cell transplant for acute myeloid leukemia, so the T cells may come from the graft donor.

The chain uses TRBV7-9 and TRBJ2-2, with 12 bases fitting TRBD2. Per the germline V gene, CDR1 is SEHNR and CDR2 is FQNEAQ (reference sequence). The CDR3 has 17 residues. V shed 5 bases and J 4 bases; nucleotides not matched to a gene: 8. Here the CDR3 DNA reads TGTGCCAGCAGCCCCCCGACTAGCGGGGGCCCCACCGGGGAGCTGTTTTTT. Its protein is CASSPPTSGGPTGELFF.

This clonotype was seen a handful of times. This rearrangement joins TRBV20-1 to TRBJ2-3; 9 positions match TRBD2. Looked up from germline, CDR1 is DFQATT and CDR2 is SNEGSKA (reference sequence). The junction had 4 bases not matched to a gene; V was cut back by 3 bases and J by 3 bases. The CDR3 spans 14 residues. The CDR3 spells CSASIAGDTDTQYF. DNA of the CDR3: TGCAGTGCTAGTATAGCGGGAGATACAGATACGCAGTATTTT.

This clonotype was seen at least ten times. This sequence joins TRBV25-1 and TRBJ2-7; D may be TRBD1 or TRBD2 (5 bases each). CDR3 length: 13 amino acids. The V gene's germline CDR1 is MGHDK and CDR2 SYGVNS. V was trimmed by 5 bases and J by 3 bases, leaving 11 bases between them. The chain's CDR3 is CASSLRGGYEQYF. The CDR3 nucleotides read TGTGCCAGCAGTCTTCGGGGCGGCTACGAGCAGTACTTC.

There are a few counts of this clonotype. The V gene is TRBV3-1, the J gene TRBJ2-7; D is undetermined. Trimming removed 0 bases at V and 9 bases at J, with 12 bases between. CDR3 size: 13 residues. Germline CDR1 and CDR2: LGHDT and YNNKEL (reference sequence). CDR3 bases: TGTGCCAGCAGCCAAGATAGCACCCCGGGGCAGTACTTC. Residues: CASSQDSTPGQYF.

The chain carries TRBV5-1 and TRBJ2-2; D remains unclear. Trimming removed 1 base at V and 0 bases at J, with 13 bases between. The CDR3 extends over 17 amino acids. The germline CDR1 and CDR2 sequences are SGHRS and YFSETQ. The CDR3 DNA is TGCGCCAGCAGCTTGATCGCCGGGTCCCCGAACACCGGGGAGCTGTTTTTT. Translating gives CASSLIAGSPNTGELFF. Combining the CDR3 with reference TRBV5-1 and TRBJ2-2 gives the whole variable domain KAGVTQTPRYLIKTRGQQVTLSCSPISGHRSVSWYQQTPGQGLQFLFEYFSETQRNKGNFPGRFSGRQFSNSRSEMNVSTLELGDSALYLCASSLIAGSPNTGELFFGEGSRLTVL.

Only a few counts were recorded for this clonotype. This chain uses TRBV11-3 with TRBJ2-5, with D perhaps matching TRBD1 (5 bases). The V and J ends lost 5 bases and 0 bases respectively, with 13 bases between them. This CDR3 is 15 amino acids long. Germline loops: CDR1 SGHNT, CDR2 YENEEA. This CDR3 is CASSPPQGNQETQYF. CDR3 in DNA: TGTGCCAGCAGCCCACCGCAGGGAAACCAAGAGACCCAGTACTTC.

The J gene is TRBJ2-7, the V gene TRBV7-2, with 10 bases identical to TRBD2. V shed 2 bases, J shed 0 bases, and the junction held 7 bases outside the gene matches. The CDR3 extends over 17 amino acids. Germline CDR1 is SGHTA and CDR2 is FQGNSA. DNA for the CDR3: TGTGCCAGCAGCTTATCTAGCGGGAGCCCCCTCTCCTACGAGCAGTACTTC. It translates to CASSLSSGSPLSYEQYF.

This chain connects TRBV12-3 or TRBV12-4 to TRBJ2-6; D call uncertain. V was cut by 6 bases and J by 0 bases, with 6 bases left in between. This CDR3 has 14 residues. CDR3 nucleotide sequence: TGTGCCAGCAGCACGTACTCTGGGGCCAACGTCCTGACTTTC. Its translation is CASSTYSGANVLTF.

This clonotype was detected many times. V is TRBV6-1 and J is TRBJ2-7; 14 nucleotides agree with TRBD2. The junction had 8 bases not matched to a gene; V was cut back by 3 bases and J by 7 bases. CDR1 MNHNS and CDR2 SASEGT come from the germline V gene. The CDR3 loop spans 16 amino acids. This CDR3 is CASSDFGTSGSNEQYF. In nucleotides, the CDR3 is TGTGCCAGCAGTGACTTCGGGACTAGCGGGAGTAATGAGCAGTACTTC.

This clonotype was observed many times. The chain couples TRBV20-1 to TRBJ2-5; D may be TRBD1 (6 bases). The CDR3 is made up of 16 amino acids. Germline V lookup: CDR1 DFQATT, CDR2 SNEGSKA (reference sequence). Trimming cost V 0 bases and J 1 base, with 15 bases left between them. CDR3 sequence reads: CSARDLRTAFQETQYF. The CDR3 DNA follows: TGCAGTGCTAGAGATTTACGGACAGCTTTCCAAGAGACCCAGTACTTC.

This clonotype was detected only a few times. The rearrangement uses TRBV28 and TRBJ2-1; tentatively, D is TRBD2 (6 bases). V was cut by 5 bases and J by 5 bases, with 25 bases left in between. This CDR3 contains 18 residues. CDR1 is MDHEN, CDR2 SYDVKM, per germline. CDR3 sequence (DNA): TGTGCCAGCAGTCCCGGGTTGTTTCGCAATAGCGGTCACAATGAGCAGTTCTTC. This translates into CASSPGLFRNSGHNEQFF. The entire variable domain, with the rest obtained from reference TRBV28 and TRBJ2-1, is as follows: DVKVTQSSRYLVKRTGEKVFLECVQDMDHENMFWYRQDPGLGLRLIYFSYDVKMKEKGDIPEGYSVSREKKERFSLILESASTNQTSMYLCASSPGLFRNSGHNEQFFGPGTRLTVL.

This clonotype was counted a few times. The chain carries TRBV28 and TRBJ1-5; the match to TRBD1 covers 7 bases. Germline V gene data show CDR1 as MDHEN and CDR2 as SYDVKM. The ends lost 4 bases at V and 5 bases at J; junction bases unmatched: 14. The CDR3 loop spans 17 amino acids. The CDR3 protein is CASSSYRGGKVDQPQHF. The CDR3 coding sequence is TGTGCCAGCAGTTCGTACAGGGGAGGAAAGGTTGATCAGCCCCAGCATTTT.

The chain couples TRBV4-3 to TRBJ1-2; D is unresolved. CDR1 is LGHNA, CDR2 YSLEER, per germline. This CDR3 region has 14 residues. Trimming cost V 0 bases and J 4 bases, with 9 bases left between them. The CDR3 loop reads CASSQDEVAYGYTF. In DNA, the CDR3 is TGCGCCAGCAGCCAAGATGAGGTCGCCTATGGCTACACCTTC.

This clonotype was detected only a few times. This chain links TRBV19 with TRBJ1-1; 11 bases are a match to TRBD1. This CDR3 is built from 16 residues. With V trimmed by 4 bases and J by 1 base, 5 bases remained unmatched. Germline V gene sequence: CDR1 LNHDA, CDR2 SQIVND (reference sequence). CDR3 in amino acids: CASSTGQGAGNTEAFF. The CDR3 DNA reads TGTGCCAGTAGTACCGGACAGGGGGCAGGGAACACTGAAGCTTTCTTT.

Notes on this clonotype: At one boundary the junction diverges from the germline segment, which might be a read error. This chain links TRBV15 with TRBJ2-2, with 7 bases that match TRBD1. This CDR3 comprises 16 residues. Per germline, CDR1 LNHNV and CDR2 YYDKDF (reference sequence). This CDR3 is CDTSARGDRDAGELFF. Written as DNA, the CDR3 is TGTGACACCAGCGCAAGAGGAGACAGGGACGCCGGGGAGCTGTTTTTT.

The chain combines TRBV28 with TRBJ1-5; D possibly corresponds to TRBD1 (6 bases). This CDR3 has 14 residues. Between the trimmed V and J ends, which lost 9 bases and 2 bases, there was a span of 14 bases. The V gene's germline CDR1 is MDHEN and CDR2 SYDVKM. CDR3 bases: TGTGCCAGTAAGGGGGGGAGCGGCAATCAGCCCCAGCATTTT. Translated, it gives CASKGGSGNQPQHF.

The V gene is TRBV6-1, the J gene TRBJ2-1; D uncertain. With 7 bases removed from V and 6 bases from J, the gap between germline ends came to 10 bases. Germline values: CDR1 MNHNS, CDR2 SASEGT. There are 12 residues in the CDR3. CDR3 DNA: TGTGCCAGCACCCTAACTCTCAATGAGCAGTTCTTC. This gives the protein CASTLTLNEQFF.

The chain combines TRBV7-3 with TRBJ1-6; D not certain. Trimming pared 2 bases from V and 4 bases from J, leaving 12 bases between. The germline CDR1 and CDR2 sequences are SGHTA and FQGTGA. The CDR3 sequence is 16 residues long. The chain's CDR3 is CASSLLGEAYNSPLHF. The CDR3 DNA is TGTGCCAGCAGCTTACTCGGGGAAGCGTATAATTCACCCCTCCACTTT.

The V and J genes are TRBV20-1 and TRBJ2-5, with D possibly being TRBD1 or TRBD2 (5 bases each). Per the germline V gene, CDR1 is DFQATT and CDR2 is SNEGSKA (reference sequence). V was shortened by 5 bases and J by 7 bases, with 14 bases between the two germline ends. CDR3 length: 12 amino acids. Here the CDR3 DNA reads TGCAGTGCTGTGGGACCACTCACGACCCAGTACTTC. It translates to CSAVGPLTTQYF.

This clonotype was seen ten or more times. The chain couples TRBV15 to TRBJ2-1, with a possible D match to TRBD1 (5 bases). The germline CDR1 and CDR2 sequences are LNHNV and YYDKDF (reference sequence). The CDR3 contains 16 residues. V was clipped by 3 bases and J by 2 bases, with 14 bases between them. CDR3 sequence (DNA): TGTGCCACCAGCAGCCAGGGATTACTAACCTACAATGAGCAGTTCTTC. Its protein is CATSSQGLLTYNEQFF.